The text below deals with one T cell receptor (beta chain). The antigen remains undetermined. These data come from a study of T cells after yellow fever vaccination. Broader study findings: One caveat is that FACS-sorted repertoires could contain abundant clonotypes contaminating from the bulk population. Post-booster reappearance was seen for most primary-vaccination clones (around 96% CD4, around 90% CD8). It was a weaker secondary response, yet one that peaked faster, at day 5 versus 15.

The trim removed 5 bases at V and 4 bases at J, leaving 12 bases unmatched. Germline CDR1 is DFQATT and CDR2 is SNEGSKA (reference sequence). The CDR3 runs 16 residues. Each CDR3 protein gets one entry after TCRdb re-called the 5' RACE reads with MiXCR. This table has 400,000 to 650,000 distinct CDR3 sequences, just over 20% appearing once. The sequenced sample was PBMCs, obtained roughly 20 days after the first yellow fever vaccination. This TCR was sampled from a man aged 18 to 35 who received the YFV17D yellow fever vaccine. The chain has TRBV20-1 and TRBJ2-5, with 11 bases aligning to TRBD2. CDR3 in amino acids: CSAEPLAGVSGETQYF. CDR3 DNA sequence: TGCAGTGCTGAGCCACTAGCGGGGGTTTCAGGAGAGACCCAGTACTTC.